This TCR beta chain was documented in a study of blood T cell repertoires in COVID-19. About the study: Acute-phase and convalescent COVID-19 samples originated in the United States, Italy and Spain.

J gave up 8 bases and V 0 bases, and 9 bases lay outside the gene matches. This CDR3 has 16 amino acids. Germline CDR1 SGHDN, CDR2 FVKESK. Sequenced by immunoSEQ multiplex PCR; TCRdb stores in-frame clones only, minus some. The sample lists fewer than 450,000 clones; roughly 87% were seen once. This clone has only one observation. Residents of around 24 US areas, aged about 18 to 95 years, made up the participants. Each participant's cohort was designated according to participant-reported clinical history. The sequenced sample was PBMCs or T cells enriched from blood (not recorded which). This receptor was taken from a woman aged 25 to 45 who had recovered from COVID-19. V and J are TRBV14 and TRBJ2-1; the match to TRBD1 covers 8 bases. The CDR3 spells CASSQERTGIVDEQFF. CDR3 DNA: TGTGCCAGCAGCCAAGAACGGACAGGGATAGTGGATGAGCAGTTCTTC.